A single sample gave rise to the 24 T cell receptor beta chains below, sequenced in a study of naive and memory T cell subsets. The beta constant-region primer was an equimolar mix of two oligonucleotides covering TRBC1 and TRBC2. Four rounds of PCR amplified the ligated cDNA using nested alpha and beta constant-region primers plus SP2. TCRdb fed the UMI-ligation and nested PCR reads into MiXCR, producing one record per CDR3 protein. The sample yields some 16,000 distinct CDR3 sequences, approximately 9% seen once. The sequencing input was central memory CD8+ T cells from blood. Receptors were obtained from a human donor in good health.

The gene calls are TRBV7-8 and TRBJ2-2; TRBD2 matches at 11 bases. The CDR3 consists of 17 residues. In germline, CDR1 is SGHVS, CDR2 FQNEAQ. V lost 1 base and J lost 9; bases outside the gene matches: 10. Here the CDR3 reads CASSLVAGGTGTRELFF. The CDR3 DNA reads TGTGCCAGCAGCTTAGTAGCGGGGGGGACAGGGACGCGGGAGCTGTTTTTT.

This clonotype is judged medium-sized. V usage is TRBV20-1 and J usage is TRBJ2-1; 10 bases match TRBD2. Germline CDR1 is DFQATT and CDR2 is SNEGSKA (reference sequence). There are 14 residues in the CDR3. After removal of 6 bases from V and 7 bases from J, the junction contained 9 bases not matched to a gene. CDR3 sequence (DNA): TGCAGTGCGGGTAGCGGGAGGTGGGAGAATGAGCAGTTCTTC. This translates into CSAGSGRWENEQFF.

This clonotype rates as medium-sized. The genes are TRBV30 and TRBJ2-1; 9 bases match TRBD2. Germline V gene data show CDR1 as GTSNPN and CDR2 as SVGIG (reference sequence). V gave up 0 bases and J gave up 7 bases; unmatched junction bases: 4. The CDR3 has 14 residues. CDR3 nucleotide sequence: TGTGCCTGGAGTGTCGGTGCGGGAGGGAATGAGCAGTTCTTC. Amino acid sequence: CAWSVGAGGNEQFF.

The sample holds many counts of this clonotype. The CDR3, as DNA: TGTGCCAGCAGCGGCTTAACGAACACTGAAGCTTTCTTT. Its translation is CASSGLTNTEAFF. The chain is built from TRBV5-5 and TRBJ1-1; D is unresolved. Germline assignment: CDR1 SGHKS and CDR2 YYEKEE (reference sequence). V shed 4 bases and J shed 1 base, with 8 bases lying between them. CDR3 length equals 13 residues. The variable domain in full, with the rest retrieved from reference TRBV5-5 and TRBJ1-1, is DAGVTQSPTHLIKTRGQQVTLRCSPISGHKSVSWYQQVLGQGPQFIFQYYEKEERGRGNFPDRFSARQFPNYSSELNVNALLLGDSALYLCASSGLTNTEAFFGQGTRLTVV.

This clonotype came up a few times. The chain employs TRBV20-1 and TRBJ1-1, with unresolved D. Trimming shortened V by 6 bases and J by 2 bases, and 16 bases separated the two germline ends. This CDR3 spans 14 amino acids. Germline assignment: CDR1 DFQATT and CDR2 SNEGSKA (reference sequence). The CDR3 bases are TGCAGTGCCTTCCTCCTTTCCGGAAACACTGAAGCTTTCTTT. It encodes CSAFLLSGNTEAFF.

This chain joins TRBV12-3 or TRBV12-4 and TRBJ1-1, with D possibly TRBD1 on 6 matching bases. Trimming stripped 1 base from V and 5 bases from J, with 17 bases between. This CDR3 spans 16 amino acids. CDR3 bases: TGTGCCAGCAGTTTAGAGGGTCTGGGGGCGGAAACTGAAGCTTTCTTT. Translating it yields CASSLEGLGAETEAFF.

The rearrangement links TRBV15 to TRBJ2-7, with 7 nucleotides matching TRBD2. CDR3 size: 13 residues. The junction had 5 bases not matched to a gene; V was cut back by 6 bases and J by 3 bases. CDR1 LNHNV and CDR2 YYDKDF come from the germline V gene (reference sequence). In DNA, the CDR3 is TGTGCCACCAGAGCTAGCGGAGGCTACGAGCAGTACTTC. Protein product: CATRASGGYEQYF.

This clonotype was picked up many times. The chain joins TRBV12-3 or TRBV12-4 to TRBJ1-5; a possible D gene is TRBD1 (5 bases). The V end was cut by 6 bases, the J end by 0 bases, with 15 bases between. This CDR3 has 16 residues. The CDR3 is CASRGARTYSNQPQHF. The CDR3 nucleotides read TGTGCCAGCAGAGGGGCTCGAACTTATAGCAATCAGCCCCAGCATTTT.

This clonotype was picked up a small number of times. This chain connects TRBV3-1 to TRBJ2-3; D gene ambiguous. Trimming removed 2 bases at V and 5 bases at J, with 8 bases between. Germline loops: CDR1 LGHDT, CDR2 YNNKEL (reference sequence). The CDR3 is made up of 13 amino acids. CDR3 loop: CASSQREGDTQYF. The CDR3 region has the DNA TGTGCCAGCAGCCAAAGAGAAGGAGATACGCAGTATTTT.

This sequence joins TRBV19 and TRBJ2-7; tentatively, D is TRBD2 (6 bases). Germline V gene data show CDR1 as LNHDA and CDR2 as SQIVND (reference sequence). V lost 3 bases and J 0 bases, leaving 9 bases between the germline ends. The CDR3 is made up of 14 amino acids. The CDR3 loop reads CASSIGTVSYEQYF. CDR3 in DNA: TGTGCCAGTAGTATTGGGACTGTCTCCTACGAGCAGTACTTC.

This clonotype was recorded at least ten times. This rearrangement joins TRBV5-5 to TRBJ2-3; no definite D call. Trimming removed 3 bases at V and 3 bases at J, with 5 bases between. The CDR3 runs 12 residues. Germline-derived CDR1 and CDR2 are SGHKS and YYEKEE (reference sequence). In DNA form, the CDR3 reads TGTGCCAGCAGCTACGGGACAGATACGCAGTATTTT. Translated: CASSYGTDTQYF. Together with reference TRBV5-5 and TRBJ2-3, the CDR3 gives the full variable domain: DAGVTQSPTHLIKTRGQQVTLRCSPISGHKSVSWYQQVLGQGPQFIFQYYEKEERGRGNFPDRFSARQFPNYSSELNVNALLLGDSALYLCASSYGTDTQYFGPGTRLTVL.

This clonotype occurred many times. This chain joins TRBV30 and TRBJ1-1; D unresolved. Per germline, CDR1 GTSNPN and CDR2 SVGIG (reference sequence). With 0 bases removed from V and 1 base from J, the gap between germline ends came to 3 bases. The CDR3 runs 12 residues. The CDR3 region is CAWSVANTEAFF. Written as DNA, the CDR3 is TGTGCCTGGAGTGTAGCGAACACTGAAGCTTTCTTT.

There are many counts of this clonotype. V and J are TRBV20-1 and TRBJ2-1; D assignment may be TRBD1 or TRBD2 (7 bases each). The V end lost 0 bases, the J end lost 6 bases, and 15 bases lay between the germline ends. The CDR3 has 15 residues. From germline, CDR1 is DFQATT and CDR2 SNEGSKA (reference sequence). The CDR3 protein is CSARDYQRDSNEQFF. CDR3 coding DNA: TGCAGTGCTAGAGATTACCAGCGGGACAGCAATGAGCAGTTCTTC.

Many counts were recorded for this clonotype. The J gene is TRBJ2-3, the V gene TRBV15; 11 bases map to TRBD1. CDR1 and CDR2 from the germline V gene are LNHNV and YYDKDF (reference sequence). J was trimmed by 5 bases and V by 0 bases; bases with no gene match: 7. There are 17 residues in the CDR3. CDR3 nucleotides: TGTGCCACCAGCAGAGAGGCCGGGACAGGGGGATTAGATACGCAGTATTTT. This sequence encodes CATSREAGTGGLDTQYF.

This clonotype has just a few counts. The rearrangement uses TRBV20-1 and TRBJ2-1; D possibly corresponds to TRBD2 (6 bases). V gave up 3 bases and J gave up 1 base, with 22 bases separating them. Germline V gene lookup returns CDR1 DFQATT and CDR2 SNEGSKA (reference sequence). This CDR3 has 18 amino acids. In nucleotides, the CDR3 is TGCAGTGCTAGCCGCACGGAGGGCCGCGGGACTTCCTACAATGAGCAGTTCTTC. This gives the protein CSASRTEGRGTSYNEQFF.

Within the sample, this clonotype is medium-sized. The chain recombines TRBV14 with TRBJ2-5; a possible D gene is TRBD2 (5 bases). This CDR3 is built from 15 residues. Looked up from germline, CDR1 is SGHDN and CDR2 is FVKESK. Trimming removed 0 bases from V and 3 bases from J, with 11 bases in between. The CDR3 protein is CASSQESGWEETQYF. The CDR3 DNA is TGTGCCAGCAGCCAAGAATCGGGGTGGGAAGAGACCCAGTACTTC. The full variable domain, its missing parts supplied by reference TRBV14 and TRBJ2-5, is EAGVTQFPSHSVIEKGQTVTLRCDPISGHDNLYWYRRVMGKEIKFLLHFVKESKQDESGMPNNRFLAERTGGTYSTLKVQPAELEDSGVYFCASSQESGWEETQYFGPGTRLLVL.

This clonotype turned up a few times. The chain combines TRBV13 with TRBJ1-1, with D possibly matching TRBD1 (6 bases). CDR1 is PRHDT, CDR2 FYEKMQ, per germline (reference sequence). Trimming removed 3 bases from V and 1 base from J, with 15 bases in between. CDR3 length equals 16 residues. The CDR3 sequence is CASSFPGAPPNTEAFF. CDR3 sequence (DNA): TGTGCCAGCAGCTTCCCAGGGGCGCCCCCGAACACTGAAGCTTTCTTT.

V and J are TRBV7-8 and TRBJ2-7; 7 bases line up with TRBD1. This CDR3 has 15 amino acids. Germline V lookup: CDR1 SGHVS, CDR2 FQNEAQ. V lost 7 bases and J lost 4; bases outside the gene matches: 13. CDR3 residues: CASTLDRESLYEQYF. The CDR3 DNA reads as TGTGCCAGCACCCTAGACAGGGAAAGTTTGTACGAGCAGTACTTC. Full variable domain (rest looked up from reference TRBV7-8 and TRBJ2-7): GAGVSQSPRYKVAKRGQDVALRCDPISGHVSLFWYQQALGQGPEFLTYFQNEAQLDKSGLPSDRFFAERPEGSVSTLKIQRTQQEDSAVYLCASTLDRESLYEQYFGPGTRLTVT.

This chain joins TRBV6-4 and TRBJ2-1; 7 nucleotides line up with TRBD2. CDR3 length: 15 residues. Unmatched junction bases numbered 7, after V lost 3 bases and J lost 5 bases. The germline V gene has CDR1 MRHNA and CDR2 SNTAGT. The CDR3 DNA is TGTGCCAGCAGTGAAGGTACTAGCGACAACAATGAGCAGTTCTTC. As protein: CASSEGTSDNNEQFF.

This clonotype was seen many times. The CDR3, as DNA: TGTGCCAGCAGCCTGGCTGTGGGACAAGAAGCTTTCTTT. Translating gives CASSLAVGQEAFF. The chain carries TRBV7-9 and TRBJ1-1, with D possibly matching TRBD1 (6 bases). CDR1 and CDR2 from the germline V gene are SEHNR and FQNEAQ (reference sequence). V shed 5 bases and J shed 8 bases, with 15 bases lying between them. There are 13 residues in the CDR3.

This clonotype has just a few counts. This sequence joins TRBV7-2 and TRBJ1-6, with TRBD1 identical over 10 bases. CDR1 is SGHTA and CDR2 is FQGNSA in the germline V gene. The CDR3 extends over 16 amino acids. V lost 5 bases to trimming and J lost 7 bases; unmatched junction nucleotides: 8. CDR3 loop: CASSPPGQGVNSPLHF. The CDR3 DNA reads TGTGCCAGCAGCCCCCCCGGACAGGGGGTAAATTCACCCCTCCACTTT.

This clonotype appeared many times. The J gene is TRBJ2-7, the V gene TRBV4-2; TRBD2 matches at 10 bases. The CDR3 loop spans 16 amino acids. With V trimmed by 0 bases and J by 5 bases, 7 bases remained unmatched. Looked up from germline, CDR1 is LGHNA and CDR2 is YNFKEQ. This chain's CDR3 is CASSQESSGSSDEQYF. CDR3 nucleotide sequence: TGTGCCAGCAGCCAAGAGTCTAGCGGGAGTTCCGACGAGCAGTACTTC.

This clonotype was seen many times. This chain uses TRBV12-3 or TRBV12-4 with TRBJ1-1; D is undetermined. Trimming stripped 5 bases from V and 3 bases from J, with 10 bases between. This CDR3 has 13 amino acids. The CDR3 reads CASSGWTDTEAFF. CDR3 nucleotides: TGTGCCAGCAGTGGTTGGACGGACACTGAAGCTTTCTTT.

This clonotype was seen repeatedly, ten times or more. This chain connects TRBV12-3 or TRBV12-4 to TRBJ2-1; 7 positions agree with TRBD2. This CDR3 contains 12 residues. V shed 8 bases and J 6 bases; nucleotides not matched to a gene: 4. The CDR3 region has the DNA TGTGCCAGCCGGACTAGTGGCAATGAGCAGTTCTTC. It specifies CASRTSGNEQFF.